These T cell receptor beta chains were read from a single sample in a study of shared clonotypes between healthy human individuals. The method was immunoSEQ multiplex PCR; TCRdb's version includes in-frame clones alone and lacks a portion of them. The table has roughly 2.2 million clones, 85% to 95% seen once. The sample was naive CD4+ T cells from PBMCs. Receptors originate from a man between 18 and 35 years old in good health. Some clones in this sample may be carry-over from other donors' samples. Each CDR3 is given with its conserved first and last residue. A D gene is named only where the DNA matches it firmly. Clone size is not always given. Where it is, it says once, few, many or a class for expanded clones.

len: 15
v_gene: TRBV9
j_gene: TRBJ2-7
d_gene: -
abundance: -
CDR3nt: TGTGCCAGCAGCGTAGCGGGGACTCTCAGCTACGAGCAGTACTTC
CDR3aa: CASSVAGTLSYEQYF

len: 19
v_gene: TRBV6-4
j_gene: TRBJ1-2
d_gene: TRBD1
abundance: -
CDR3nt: TGTGCCAGCAGTGTTGTTGTCCGGGACAGGGGGCGAGTGGGCTATGGCTACACCTTC
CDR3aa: CASSVVVRDRGRVGYGYTF

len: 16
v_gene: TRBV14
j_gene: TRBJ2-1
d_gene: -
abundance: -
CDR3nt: TGTGCCAGCAGCCAAGTTCTAGGGGGGGGCTACAATGAGCAGTTCTTC
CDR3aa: CASSQVLGGGYNEQFF

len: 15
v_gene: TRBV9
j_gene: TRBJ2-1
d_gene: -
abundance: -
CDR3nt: TGTGCCAGCAGCGAGCGGGCGAACTCCTACAATGAGCAGTTCTTC
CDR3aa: CASSERANSYNEQFF

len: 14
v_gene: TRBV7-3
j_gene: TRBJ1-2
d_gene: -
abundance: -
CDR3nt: TGTGCCAGCAGCTTGGTCCCGGGGTACTATGGCTACACCTTC
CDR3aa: CASSLVPGYYGYTF

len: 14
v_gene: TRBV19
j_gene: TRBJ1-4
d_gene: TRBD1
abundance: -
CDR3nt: TGTGCCAGTAGTAACAGGGGAACTAATGAAAAACTGTTTTTT
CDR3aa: CASSNRGTNEKLFF

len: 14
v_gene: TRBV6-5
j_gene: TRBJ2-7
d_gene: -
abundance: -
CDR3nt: TGTGCCAGCAGTTACTCTCCCTCCGGAGAGGAGCAGTACTTC
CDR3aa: CASSYSPSGEEQYF

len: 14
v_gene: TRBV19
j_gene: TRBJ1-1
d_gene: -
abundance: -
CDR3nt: TGTGCCAGTATGGGGGGGCGGGTAAACGCTGAAGCTTTCTTT
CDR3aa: CASMGGRVNAEAFF

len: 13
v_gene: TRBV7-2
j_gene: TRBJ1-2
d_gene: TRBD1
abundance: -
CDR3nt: TGTGCCAGCAGCCCAGTGGGGACAGATGGCTACACCTTC
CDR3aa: CASSPVGTDGYTF

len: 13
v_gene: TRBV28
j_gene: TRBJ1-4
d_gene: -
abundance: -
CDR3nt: TGTGCCAGCAGGGGTAGGGCTAATGAAAAACTGTTTTTT
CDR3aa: CASRGRANEKLFF

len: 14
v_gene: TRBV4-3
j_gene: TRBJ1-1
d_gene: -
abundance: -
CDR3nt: TGCGCCAGCAGCCAAGCCCATTTGAACACTGAAGCTTTCTTT
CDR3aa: CASSQAHLNTEAFF

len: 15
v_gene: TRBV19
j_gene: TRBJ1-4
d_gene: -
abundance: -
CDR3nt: TGTGCCAGTAGTGCCTCCGGATGGCTAGATGAAAAACTGTTTTTT
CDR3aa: CASSASGWLDEKLFF

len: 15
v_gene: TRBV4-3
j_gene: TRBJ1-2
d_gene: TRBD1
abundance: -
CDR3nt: TGCGCCAGCAGCCATCTTGACAGGGGGGACTATGGCTACACCTTC
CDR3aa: CASSHLDRGDYGYTF

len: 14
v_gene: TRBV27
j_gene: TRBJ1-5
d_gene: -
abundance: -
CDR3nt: TGTGCCAGCAGTGGGGGGACCCTCAATCAGCCCCAGCATTTT
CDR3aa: CASSGGTLNQPQHF

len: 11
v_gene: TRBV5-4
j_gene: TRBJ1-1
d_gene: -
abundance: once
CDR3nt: TGTGCCAGCAGCTCCTACACTGAAGCTTTCTTT
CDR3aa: CASSSYTEAFF

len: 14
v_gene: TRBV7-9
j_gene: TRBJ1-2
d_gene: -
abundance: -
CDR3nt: TGTGCCAGCAGCATGATTAGTCCAAACTATGGCTACACCTTC
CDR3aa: CASSMISPNYGYTF

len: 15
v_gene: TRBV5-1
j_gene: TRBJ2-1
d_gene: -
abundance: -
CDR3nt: TGCGCCAGCAGCTTGGAGCGGCCGGCCTACAATGAGCAGTTCTTC
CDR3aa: CASSLERPAYNEQFF

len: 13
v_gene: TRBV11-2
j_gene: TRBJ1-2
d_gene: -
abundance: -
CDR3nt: TGTGCCAGCAGGACCGGGACCGGGTATGGCTACACCTTC
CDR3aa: CASRTGTGYGYTF

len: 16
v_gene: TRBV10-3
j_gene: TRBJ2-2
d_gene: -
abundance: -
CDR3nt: TGTGCCATCAGAGCCGGGACCACGTCGAACACCGGGGAGCTGTTTTTT
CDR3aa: CAIRAGTTSNTGELFF

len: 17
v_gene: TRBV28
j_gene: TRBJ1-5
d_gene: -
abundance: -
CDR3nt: TGTGCCAGCAGTTTAAGGGCAGGGAGAGGGAGCAATCAGCCCCAGCATTTT
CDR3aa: CASSLRAGRGSNQPQHF

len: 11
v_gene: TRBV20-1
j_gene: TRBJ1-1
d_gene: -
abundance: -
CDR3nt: TGCAGTGCCAAAGGGAACACTGAAGCTTTCTTT
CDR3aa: CSAKGNTEAFF

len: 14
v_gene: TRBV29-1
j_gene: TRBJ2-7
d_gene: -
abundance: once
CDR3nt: TGCAGCGTTCACGAGGGTAAGGGGTCGGGCGAGCAGTACTTC
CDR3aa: CSVHEGKGSGEQYF

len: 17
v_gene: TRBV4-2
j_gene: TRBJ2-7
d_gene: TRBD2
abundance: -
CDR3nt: TGTGCCAGCAGCCAAGCCGGAGCGGGAGGGACGACCTACGAGCAGTACTTC
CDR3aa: CASSQAGAGGTTYEQYF

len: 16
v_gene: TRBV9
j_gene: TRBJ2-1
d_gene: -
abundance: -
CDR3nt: TGTGCCAGCAGCGTAGTTGCGGCCGCTCGCTACAATGAGCAGTTCTTC
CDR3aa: CASSVVAAARYNEQFF